The 32 T cell receptor beta chains below all came from one sample that was sequenced in a study of radiotherapy plus CTLA-4 blockade in lung cancer. The assay was immunoSEQ multiplex PCR, and TCRdb's table has in-frame clones only and misses some. The sample holds roughly 48,000 clones, roughly 80% seen once. The starting material was peripheral blood, obtained from a patient treated with radiotherapy plus ipilimumab. The receptors were gathered from a human donor with non-small cell lung cancer who had stable disease on radiotherapy plus ipilimumab.

The genes are TRBV30 and TRBJ1-3, with 7 bases fitting TRBD1. Germline V gene lookup returns CDR1 GTSNPN and CDR2 SVGIG (reference sequence). The CDR3 loop spans 14 amino acids. The J segment lost 4 bases and the V segment lost 0 bases, leaving 3 bases of the junction unmatched. CDR3 in DNA: TGTGCCTGGAGTGTAAACAGGGGAGGAAACACCATATATTTT. This translates into CAWSVNRGGNTIYF.

The J gene is TRBJ2-7, the V gene TRBV2; 10 nucleotides match TRBD2. Germline CDR1 reads SNHLY; CDR2 reads FYNNEI. With V trimmed by 7 bases and J by 10 bases, 13 bases remained unmatched. The length of the CDR3 is 14 residues. The CDR3 bases are TGTGCCAGCACCCCCACTAGCGGGACATCAAAACAGTACTTC. Residues: CASTPTSGTSKQYF.

The CDR3 DNA reads TGTGCCAGCAGTGAAGCCAGCGGGTTTATTAATGAGCAGTTCTTC. This translates into CASSEASGFINEQFF. The chain is built from TRBV25-1 and TRBJ2-1; possibly TRBD2 for D (6 bases). This CDR3 is 15 amino acids long. With 2 bases removed from V and 7 bases from J, the gap between germline ends came to 15 bases. Germline assignment: CDR1 MGHDK and CDR2 SYGVNS.

The rearrangement uses TRBV7-9 and TRBJ2-1; TRBD1 is a possible D gene (5 bases). Trimming removed 5 bases at V and 5 bases at J, with 16 bases between. The CDR3 is 15 residues long. The germline V gene encodes CDR1 SEHNR and CDR2 FQNEAQ (reference sequence). Here the CDR3 reads CASSPPGNQHNEQFF. The CDR3 nucleotides are TGTGCCAGCAGCCCACCAGGGAATCAGCACAATGAGCAGTTCTTC. Combining the CDR3 with reference TRBV7-9 and TRBJ2-1 gives the whole variable domain DTGVSQNPRHKITKRGQNVTFRCDPISEHNRLYWYRQTLGQGPEFLTYFQNEAQLEKSRLLSDRFSAERPKGSFSTLEIQRTEQGDSAMYLCASSPPGNQHNEQFFGPGTRLTVL.

The chain couples TRBV19 to TRBJ1-1; 9 bases match TRBD1. From germline, CDR1 is LNHDA and CDR2 SQIVND (reference sequence). CDR3 length: 17 residues. V trimming: 3 bases; J trimming: 1 base; junction bases outside the gene matches: 9. The CDR3: CASSITGTGRGNTEAFF. CDR3 nucleotide sequence: TGTGCCAGTAGTATCACCGGGACAGGGAGAGGGAACACTGAAGCTTTCTTT.

The CDR3 DNA is TGTGCCAGCAGTCCCGGGACAGGGAGTACCGGGGAGCTGTTTTTT. This gives the protein CASSPGTGSTGELFF. The V and J genes are TRBV7-9 and TRBJ2-2, with TRBD1 matching 9 bases. The CDR3 contains 15 residues. Unmatched junction bases numbered 7, after V lost 6 bases and J lost 5 bases. From germline, CDR1 is SEHNR and CDR2 FQNEAQ (reference sequence).

The V and J genes are TRBV28 and TRBJ1-1, with D unclear. Germline V gives CDR1 MDHEN, CDR2 SYDVKM. Trimming stripped 6 bases from V and 0 bases from J, with 11 bases between. The CDR3 sequence is 14 residues long. The CDR3 DNA is TGTGCCAGCAGATCGTCGGGATTGAACACTGAAGCTTTCTTT. Amino acids: CASRSSGLNTEAFF.

V is TRBV7-9 and J is TRBJ1-4, with D tentatively TRBD1 (6 bases). The germline CDR1 and CDR2 sequences are SEHNR and FQNEAQ (reference sequence). The CDR3 contains 13 residues. Deletions cut 7 bases from V and 8 bases from J, with 14 bases between. CDR3 in DNA: TGTGCCAGCACTCCTAACCAGGGGGAAAAACTGTTTTTT. Encoded protein: CASTPNQGEKLFF.

This clone was seen once. The chain joins TRBV4-1 to TRBJ1-5; unclear D gene. This CDR3 is built from 17 residues. With 0 bases removed from V and 4 bases from J, the gap between germline ends came to 16 bases. Per germline, CDR1 MGHRA and CDR2 YSYEKL. As DNA, the CDR3 is TGCGCCAGCAGCCAAGATTCAAACTCAGCGGGGAATCAGCCCCAGCATTTT. Amino acid sequence: CASSQDSNSAGNQPQHF.

The gene calls are TRBV6-5 and TRBJ2-5, with 12 bases lining up with TRBD2. CDR1 MNHEY and CDR2 SVGAGI come from the germline V gene. This CDR3 has 15 amino acids. With V trimmed by 6 bases and J by 2 bases, 4 bases remained unmatched. CDR3 coding DNA: TGTGCCAGCAGGTCGACTAGCGGGAGACAAGAGACCCAGTACTTC. Its translation is CASRSTSGRQETQYF.

The chain joins TRBV11-2 to TRBJ2-5; 11 bases line up with TRBD2. CDR1 is SGHAT and CDR2 is FQNNGV in the germline V gene. CDR3 size: 15 residues. Trimming took 8 bases from V and 4 from J; bases not matched to a gene: 9. The CDR3 coding sequence is TGTGCCAGCCGACTAGCGGGAAGGCGGCGAGAGACCCAGTACTTC. It yields the protein CASRLAGRRRETQYF.

The chain carries TRBV7-6 and TRBJ2-3; D perhaps matches TRBD2 (6 bases). This CDR3 spans 16 amino acids. V was shortened by 5 bases and J by 6 bases, with 21 bases between the two germline ends. Germline V gene lookup returns CDR1 SGHVS and CDR2 FNYEAQ. The CDR3 spells CASSPAGTPSGDTQYF. The CDR3 coding sequence is TGTGCCAGCAGCCCCGCCGGGACTCCATCGGGGGATACGCAGTATTTT.

J is TRBJ2-7 and V is TRBV5-6; the match to TRBD2 covers 10 bases. With 5 bases clipped from V and 2 bases from J, the junction kept 7 bases outside the gene matches. Germline CDR1 and CDR2: SGHDT and YYEEEE. The CDR3 contains 15 residues. The CDR3 is CASSPLAGQTYEQYF. Written as DNA, the CDR3 is TGTGCCAGCAGTCCACTAGCGGGACAAACCTACGAGCAGTACTTC.

This clone has more than one count but fewer than ten. The chain is built from TRBV5-1 and TRBJ1-4; D is perhaps TRBD1 (5 bases). Germline values: CDR1 SGHRS, CDR2 YFSETQ. V lost 3 bases to trimming and J lost 7 bases, with 10 bases between them. The CDR3 spans 13 residues. CDR3 region: CASSSFDSEKLFF. The CDR3 DNA reads as TGCGCCAGCAGCTCCTTCGACAGTGAAAAACTGTTTTTT. The whole variable domain, remainder taken from reference TRBV5-1 and TRBJ1-4, is KAGVTQTPRYLIKTRGQQVTLSCSPISGHRSVSWYQQTPGQGLQFLFEYFSETQRNKGNFPGRFSGRQFSNSRSEMNVSTLELGDSALYLCASSSFDSEKLFFGSGTQLSVL.

The chain links TRBV5-1 to TRBJ2-7; TRBD1 aligns across 8 bases. The V gene's germline CDR1 is SGHRS and CDR2 YFSETQ. With V trimmed by 0 bases and J by 1 base, 9 bases remained unmatched. The CDR3 consists of 17 residues. The CDR3 bases are TGCGCCAGCAGCTTGGACCCCGGACAGGGCACATCCTACGAGCAGTACTTC. Amino acid sequence: CASSLDPGQGTSYEQYF. Full variable domain (outside the CDR3, taken from reference TRBV5-1 and TRBJ2-7): KAGVTQTPRYLIKTRGQQVTLSCSPISGHRSVSWYQQTPGQGLQFLFEYFSETQRNKGNFPGRFSGRQFSNSRSEMNVSTLELGDSALYLCASSLDPGQGTSYEQYFGPGTRLTVT.

The gene calls are TRBV4-1 and TRBJ1-2, with TRBD1 matching 7 bases. From germline, CDR1 is MGHRA and CDR2 YSYEKL. V was clipped by 4 bases and J by 4 bases; unmatched bases: 9. The CDR3 is made up of 15 amino acids. CDR3 sequence (DNA): TGCGCCAGCAGCCTTGAAGGGGGCAACCTCTATGGCTACACCTTC. Amino acids: CASSLEGGNLYGYTF.

The J gene is TRBJ1-1, the V gene TRBV2; a possible D gene is TRBD1 (5 bases). In germline, CDR1 is SNHLY, CDR2 FYNNEI. Deletions cut 4 bases from V and 1 base from J, with 10 bases between. This CDR3 is 14 amino acids long. The DNA for the CDR3 is TGTGCCAGCAGTGTAGGCAGGGAGAACACTGAAGCTTTCTTT. Its protein product is CASSVGRENTEAFF.

The chain is built from TRBV19 and TRBJ1-1, with no clear D. Trimming took 3 bases from V and 4 from J, leaving 12 bases between them. Germline V gene sequence: CDR1 LNHDA, CDR2 SQIVND (reference sequence). The CDR3 covers 14 residues. DNA for the CDR3: TGTGCCAGTAGTATTCCCCGGGAGGTCACTGAAGCTTTCTTT. Translated, it gives CASSIPREVTEAFF.

The rearrangement uses TRBV28 and TRBJ1-5, with TRBD1 matching 7 bases. The V and J ends lost 7 bases and 5 bases, in that order; junction bases with no gene match: 14. Looked up from germline, CDR1 is MDHEN and CDR2 is SYDVKM. The CDR3 extends over 16 amino acids. CDR3: CASTSYGTAGYQPQHF. CDR3 sequence (DNA): TGTGCCAGCACCTCCTACGGGACAGCAGGTTATCAGCCCCAGCATTTT.

The rearrangement links TRBV7-9 to TRBJ2-7; 8 positions match TRBD2. CDR3 length: 15 amino acids. Germline lookup yields CDR1 SEHNR and CDR2 FQNEAQ (reference sequence). The V and J ends lost 4 bases and 6 bases, in that order; junction bases with no gene match: 11. The CDR3 coding sequence is TGTGCCAGCAGCTCTCCATCGCGGGGGGTAAGCGAGCAGTACTTC. The encoded protein is CASSSPSRGVSEQYF.

The chain carries TRBV5-1 and TRBJ2-5; D is possibly TRBD2 (6 bases). Deletions cut 4 bases from V and 1 base from J, with 11 bases between. This CDR3 comprises 14 residues. The V gene's germline CDR1 is SGHRS and CDR2 YFSETQ. CDR3 region: CASSPGTFQETQYF. As DNA, the CDR3 is TGCGCCAGCAGCCCCGGGACTTTCCAAGAGACCCAGTACTTC.

The gene calls are TRBV28 and TRBJ1-1; 9 bases are a match to TRBD1. V gave up 6 bases and J gave up 1 base; unmatched junction bases: 9. CDR1 is MDHEN and CDR2 is SYDVKM in the germline V gene. CDR3 length: 16 amino acids. The CDR3 loop reads CASRDRGLRKNTEAFF. DNA of the CDR3: TGTGCCAGCAGGGACAGGGGACTTCGGAAGAACACTGAAGCTTTCTTT.

The chain uses TRBV19 and TRBJ2-5; 9 bases are a match to TRBD1. CDR1 is LNHDA and CDR2 is SQIVND in the germline V gene (reference sequence). V lost 5 bases and J lost 3; bases outside the gene matches: 7. This CDR3 spans 15 amino acids. CDR3 residues: CASSVWGQGEETQYF. The CDR3 DNA reads TGTGCCAGTAGTGTGTGGGGACAGGGAGAAGAGACCCAGTACTTC. The full variable domain, in which reference TRBV19 and TRBJ2-5 provide the parts outside the CDR3, is DGGITQSPKYLFRKEGQNVTLSCEQNLNHDAMYWYRQDPGQGLRLIYYSQIVNDFQKGDIAEGYSVSREKKESFPLTVTSAQKNPTAFYLCASSVWGQGEETQYFGPGTRLLVL.

The chain joins TRBV27 to TRBJ2-3, with a possible D match to TRBD2 (5 bases). V lost 2 bases and J lost 6, with 9 bases in between. This CDR3 region has 13 residues. The germline V gene encodes CDR1 MNHEY and CDR2 SMNVEV (reference sequence). The CDR3 DNA is TGTGCCAGCAGTTTACGGGGTGTGGATACGCAGTATTTT. It specifies CASSLRGVDTQYF.

This sequence joins TRBV9 and TRBJ1-5; the match to TRBD1 covers 11 bases. Germline lookup yields CDR1 SGDLS and CDR2 YYNGEE. Unmatched junction bases numbered 5, after V lost 3 bases and J lost 3 bases. This CDR3 is built from 16 residues. This chain's CDR3 is CASSEGTGGNNQPQHF. CDR3 in DNA: TGTGCCAGCAGCGAGGGGACAGGGGGTAACAATCAGCCCCAGCATTTT.

V usage is TRBV11-2 and J usage is TRBJ2-1; 9 bases map to TRBD2. With V trimmed by 1 base and J by 4 bases, 5 bases remained unmatched. CDR1 and CDR2 from the germline V gene are SGHAT and FQNNGV. There are 16 residues in the CDR3. This CDR3 reads CASSLVLAGLYNEQFF. The CDR3 coding sequence is TGTGCCAGCAGCTTAGTCCTAGCGGGGCTTTACAATGAGCAGTTCTTC.

This clone was detected once. The V and J genes are TRBV10-1 and TRBJ1-3; D is uncertain. In germline, CDR1 is WNHNN, CDR2 SYGVQD (reference sequence). V shed 5 bases and J shed 0 bases, with 8 bases lying between them. CDR3 length: 14 amino acids. The CDR3, as DNA: TGCGCCAGCAGTCCGCAACTCTCTGGAAACACCATATATTTT. It yields the protein CASSPQLSGNTIYF.

This clone occurred a few times. The rearrangement uses TRBV4-3 and TRBJ1-2; 9 bases are a match to TRBD1. Germline assignment: CDR1 LGHNA and CDR2 YSLEER. V shed 0 bases and J 9 bases; nucleotides not matched to a gene: 5. The CDR3 is made up of 14 amino acids. CDR3: CASSQDGQGKSYTF. The CDR3 DNA follows: TGCGCCAGCAGCCAAGACGGACAGGGGAAAAGCTACACCTTC.

J is TRBJ2-5 and V is TRBV29-1, with TRBD1 matching over 7 bases. The CDR3 extends over 15 amino acids. V lost 6 bases, J lost 5 bases, and 15 bases stayed unmatched. Germline V gene data show CDR1 as SQVTM and CDR2 as ANQGSEA. DNA of the CDR3: TGCAGCGTAGGCCAAGACAGGGCCCCTTGGGAGACCCAGTACTTC. As protein: CSVGQDRAPWETQYF.

This chain connects TRBV5-1 to TRBJ1-1; possible D gene TRBD1, 5 bases. This CDR3 region has 13 residues. In germline, CDR1 is SGHRS, CDR2 YFSETQ. V gave up 0 bases and J gave up 11 bases, with 14 bases separating them. CDR3 in amino acids: CASSLGPQNRAFF. As DNA, the CDR3 is TGCGCCAGCAGCTTGGGGCCACAAAACAGGGCTTTCTTT.

The V and J genes are TRBV10-3 and TRBJ1-2, with 9 bases matching TRBD1. Trimming removed 11 bases from V and 8 bases from J; junction bases left unmatched: 15. The CDR3 runs to 14 residues. Germline V gives CDR1 ENHRY, CDR2 SYGVKD. In DNA, the CDR3 is TGTGCCTGCCGAGAACAGGGGGCGAGGGAGGGCTACACCTTC. Encoded protein: CACREQGAREGYTF.

The CDR3 nucleotides read TGTGCCACCCGAATCGGGACAGCAGGCACAGATACGCAGTATTTT. This sequence encodes CATRIGTAGTDTQYF. The chain joins TRBV15 to TRBJ2-3, with 7 bases aligning to TRBD1. In germline, CDR1 is LNHNV, CDR2 YYDKDF (reference sequence). The ends lost 8 bases at V and 1 base at J; junction bases unmatched: 9. The length of the CDR3 is 15 residues.